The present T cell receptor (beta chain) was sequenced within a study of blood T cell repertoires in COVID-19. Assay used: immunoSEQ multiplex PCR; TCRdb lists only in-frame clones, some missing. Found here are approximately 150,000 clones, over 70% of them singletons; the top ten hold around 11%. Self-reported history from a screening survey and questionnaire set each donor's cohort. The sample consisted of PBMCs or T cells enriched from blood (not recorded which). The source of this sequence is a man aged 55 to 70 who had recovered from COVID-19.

The CDR3 DNA sequence: TGCGCCAGCAGCTTCCGGGACAGAGACGGCTACACCTTC. Translating gives CASSFRDRDGYTF. V usage is TRBV5-1 and J usage is TRBJ1-2; 7 nucleotides align to TRBD1. The V segment lost 2 bases and the J segment 8 bases; nucleotides outside the gene matches: 6. The germline gives CDR1 SGHRS, CDR2 YFSETQ. The CDR3 extends over 13 amino acids.